One and the same sample provided the 7 T cell receptor beta chains below, sequenced in a study of blood T cell repertoires in COVID-19. Sequencing was performed with immunoSEQ multiplex PCR; in TCRdb, only in-frame clones are kept and a portion is missing. The sample shows some 70,000 clones, more than 70% of them seen only once. Sequencing input: peripheral blood. The receptors were gathered from a man in his fifties with active COVID-19.

The J gene is TRBJ2-3, the V gene TRBV6-5; D ambiguous. The CDR3 is 15 amino acids. With 2 bases removed from V and 2 bases from J, the gap between germline ends came to 11 bases. The germline V gene has CDR1 MNHEY and CDR2 SVGAGI. DNA of the CDR3: TGTGCCAGCAGTTACGCTGGCGGCTACACAGATACGCAGTATTTT. It is translated as CASSYAGGYTDTQYF.

The rearrangement uses TRBV7-9 and TRBJ2-5; 7 bases line up with TRBD1. The germline gives CDR1 SEHNR, CDR2 FQNEAQ (reference sequence). V trimming: 1 base; J trimming: 1 base; junction bases outside the gene matches: 9. This CDR3 is built from 17 residues. The CDR3 coding sequence is TGTGCCAGCAGCTTAGGAAGGTCCGGGGACAGCCAAGAGACCCAGTACTTC. Its protein product is CASSLGRSGDSQETQYF. Full variable domain (rest looked up from reference TRBV7-9 and TRBJ2-5): DTGVSQNPRHKITKRGQNVTFRCDPISEHNRLYWYRQTLGQGPEFLTYFQNEAQLEKSRLLSDRFSAERPKGSFSTLEIQRTEQGDSAMYLCASSLGRSGDSQETQYFGPGTRLLVL.

A few counts support this clone. The gene calls are TRBV5-4 and TRBJ2-7; 7 bases fit TRBD1. This CDR3 is 14 amino acids long. Germline trimming cut 4 bases from V and 5 bases from J; bases unmatched to any gene: 9. Germline assignment: CDR1 SGHNT and CDR2 YYREEE (reference sequence). Here the CDR3 reads CASSGRQGVDEQYF. The CDR3, as DNA: TGTGCCAGCAGCGGTAGACAGGGTGTGGACGAGCAGTACTTC.

The CDR3 is CASSGTGDEQYF. In DNA, the CDR3 is TGTGCCAGCAGTGGGACAGGGGACGAGCAGTACTTC. V gene TRBV12-3 or TRBV12-4 combines with J gene TRBJ2-7; 10 positions match TRBD1. This CDR3 has 12 residues. V was clipped by 5 bases and J by 5 bases; unmatched bases: 0.

This clone has a handful of counts. The chain recombines TRBV7-2 with TRBJ1-3, with TRBD1 matching over 8 bases. V shed 5 bases, J shed 3 bases, and the junction held 9 bases outside the gene matches. The CDR3 spans 16 residues. From germline, CDR1 is SGHTA and CDR2 FQGNSA. CDR3 region: CASSPRQGAGGNTIYF. Here the CDR3 DNA reads TGTGCCAGCAGCCCGAGGCAGGGGGCTGGTGGAAACACCATATATTTT.

The chain recombines TRBV24-1 with TRBJ1-1, with TRBD1 as a possible D gene (6 bases). Trimming removed 8 bases from V and 7 bases from J, with 28 bases in between. The CDR3 has 17 amino acids. Per the germline V gene, CDR1 is KGHDR and CDR2 is SFDVKD. The CDR3: CATTGGLRDTTLSEAFF. The CDR3, as DNA: TGTGCCACCACCGGGGGGTTGAGGGACACCACATTAAGTGAAGCTTTCTTT.

The chain joins TRBV6-1 to TRBJ1-4; possible D gene TRBD1, 6 bases. V shed 2 bases and J shed 5 bases, with 15 bases lying between them. This CDR3 is built from 16 residues. CDR1 is MNHNS, CDR2 SASEGT, per germline. The CDR3 DNA follows: TGTGCCAGCAGTGAACTACGGCCAGGGGCGAATGAAAAACTGTTTTTT. Protein product: CASSELRPGANEKLFF.